This is a list of T cell receptor beta chains from one sample in a study of esophageal squamous cell carcinoma under preoperative chemotherapy. TCRdb redid the calling of the PCR reads with MiXCR, one entry per CDR3 protein. The sample holds around 30,000 distinct CDR3 sequences, 52% seen once. This material was acquired from a patient given preoperative chemotherapy. The receptors originated from a human donor with esophageal squamous cell carcinoma. The donor label of this sample is uncertain. Both conserved end residues are part of each CDR3. Fields, in order: V gene, J gene, D gene, clone size, CDR3 DNA, CDR3 protein. A D gene is named only where the DNA matches it firmly. Expanded clones are given a class, and other clones once, few, many or no size at all.

V gene: TRBV19; J gene: TRBJ1-6; D gene: TRBD1; clone size: NA; CDR3 DNA: TGTGCCAGTAGCGACAGGGATTCACCCCTCCACTTT; CDR3 protein: CASSDRDSPLHF
V gene: TRBV7-3; J gene: TRBJ2-3; D gene: NA; clone size: few; CDR3 DNA: TGTGCCAGCAGCCAGGGGACTCGCGGCAAAGATACGCAGTACTTT; CDR3 protein: CASSQGTRGKDTQYF
V gene: TRBV6-2/TRBV6-3; J gene: TRBJ1-1; D gene: TRBD1; clone size: many; CDR3 DNA: TGTGCCAGCAGTTACCGAAGGGACAGGGGATACACTGAAGCTTTCTTT; CDR3 protein: CASSYRRDRGYTEAFF
V gene: TRBV4-1; J gene: TRBJ2-7; D gene: TRBD1; clone size: many; CDR3 DNA: TGCGCCAGCAGCCAAGAGGCTCTGGGACAGGGGGCCGAGGAGCAGTACTTC; CDR3 protein: CASSQEALGQGAEEQYF
V gene: TRBV28; J gene: TRBJ1-2; D gene: NA; clone size: NA; CDR3 DNA: TGTGCCAGCAGTTTAAAAGGGGCCCACTATGGCTACACCTTC; CDR3 protein: CASSLKGAHYGYTF
V gene: TRBV12-3/TRBV12-4; J gene: TRBJ2-3; D gene: NA; clone size: few; CDR3 DNA: TGTGCCAGCAGTACTACTGGCGGCCGGGCCACAGATACGCAGTATTTC; CDR3 protein: CASSTTGGRATDTQYF
V gene: TRBV7-6; J gene: TRBJ2-3; D gene: TRBD2; clone size: many; CDR3 DNA: TGTGCGGGCAGCGGGGGGGGGGACAAAGATACCCAGTATTTC; CDR3 protein: CAGSGGGDKDTQYF
V gene: TRBV7-2; J gene: TRBJ2-5; D gene: TRBD1; clone size: many; CDR3 DNA: TGTGCCAGCAGCCCGGACAGGGGGGGTTGGACCCAGTACTTC; CDR3 protein: CASSPDRGGWTQYF
V gene: TRBV12-5; J gene: TRBJ2-2; D gene: NA; clone size: many; CDR3 DNA: TGTGCTAGTGGTTTAATTTTATCAGGGAAGGGGACCGGGGAGCTGTTTTTT; CDR3 protein: CASGLILSGKGTGELFF
V gene: TRBV12-3/TRBV12-4; J gene: TRBJ2-5; D gene: TRBD1; clone size: few; CDR3 DNA: TGTGCCAGCAGTCCAGACGGGACAGGGATACAAGAGACCCAGTACTTC; CDR3 protein: CASSPDGTGIQETQYF
V gene: TRBV6-5; J gene: TRBJ2-5; D gene: TRBD2; clone size: few; CDR3 DNA: TGTGCCAGCAGTTACCGGCTAGCGGGAGAGACCCAGTACTTC; CDR3 protein: CASSYRLAGETQYF
V gene: TRBV7-2; J gene: TRBJ2-5; D gene: NA; clone size: NA; CDR3 DNA: TGTGCCAGCAGCTCGACTGGACGGCCTTCGACCCAGTATTTC; CDR3 protein: CASSSTGRPSTQYF
V gene: TRBV9; J gene: TRBJ2-1; D gene: TRBD2; clone size: NA; CDR3 DNA: TGTGCCAGCAGCGAGGGACTAGCGGGGCACAATGAGCAGTTCTTC; CDR3 protein: CASSEGLAGHNEQFF